A selection of T cell receptor beta chains follows, all from one sample in a study of blood T cell repertoires in COVID-19. The protocol was immunoSEQ multiplex PCR, while the TCRdb copy is restricted to in-frame clones and leaves out a portion. The table records about 230,000 clones, around four fifths of them present only once. Material for sequencing was peripheral blood. Source of these receptors: a woman at least 80 years old with active or convalescent COVID-19. Each CDR3 is given with its conserved first and last residue. The order of the fields is J gene, V gene, clone size, D gene, CDR3 DNA, CDR3 protein. D genes are given only for firm matches. Clone size is given for some rows only: seen once, a few or many times, or a class if the clone is expanded.

>TRBJ2-5|TRBV6-5|NA|TRBD2
TGTGCCAGCAGCTTAGCGGGTGGATCTAAAGAGACCCAGTACTTC
CASSLAGGSKETQYF
>TRBJ2-3|TRBV4-1|NA|NA
TGCGCCAGCAGCCAAGTCGGGACAGATACGCAGTATTTT
CASSQVGTDTQYF
>TRBJ1-4|TRBV30|NA|NA
TGTGCCTGGGGCAACTGGGAGGGGTTGTTTTTT
CAWGNWEGLFF
>TRBJ2-5|TRBV28|NA|NA
TGTGCCAGCAGTCTTAATTTACCCTGGCGGGAGACCCAGTACTTC
CASSLNLPWRETQYF
>TRBJ1-1|TRBV18|NA|NA
TGTGCCAGCTCACCACCCAGGGCTGCGATGTTCGCTGAAGCTTTCTTT
CASSPPRAAMFAEAFF
>TRBJ2-7|TRBV2|NA|NA
TGTGCCAGCAGTGAATACAGGGCAAGCTACGAGCAGTACTTC
CASSEYRASYEQYF
>TRBJ2-7|TRBV28|NA|NA
TGTGCCAGCAGTCTTGCCGGGATTACCTCCTACGAGCAGTACTTC
CASSLAGITSYEQYF
>TRBJ1-4|TRBV7-9|NA|NA
TGTGCCAGCAGCTCGACGAGGGCAGACGAAAAACTGTTTTTT
CASSSTRADEKLFF
>TRBJ2-7|TRBV6-5|NA|NA
TGTGCCAGCAGCCCGGACAGCTACTACGAGCAGTACTTC
CASSPDSYYEQYF
>TRBJ2-7|TRBV18|NA|TRBD2
TGTGCCAGCTCACCAGGTTTAGCGGGCTACGAGCAGTACTTC
CASSPGLAGYEQYF
>TRBJ2-7|TRBV6-5|NA|TRBD2
TGTGCCAGCAGAAGGGAGGGCATCTACGAGCAGTACTTC
CASRREGIYEQYF
>TRBJ2-1|TRBV7-8|NA|TRBD2
TGTGCCAGCAGCTTAGCACTAGCGGGAGGGCGCTGGGATCCGTTCTTC
CASSLALAGGRWDPFF
>TRBJ2-1|TRBV25-1|NA|NA
TGTGCCAGCAGTGACCCCCTAAGTCAGTTCTTC
CASSDPLSQFF
>TRBJ2-3|TRBV11-3|NA|TRBD1
TGTGCCAGCAGCTTAGGACAGGGGATCAGGACAGATACGCAGTATTTT
CASSLGQGIRTDTQYF
>TRBJ2-5|TRBV3-1/TRBV3-2|once|TRBD2
TGTGCCAGCAGCCAGCGACTAGCAGAGACCCAGTACTTC
CASSQRLAETQYF
>TRBJ2-2|TRBV30|once|TRBD1
TGTGCCTGGAGTATCGTCAGGGGGCCGGGCGGGGAGCTGTTTTTT
CAWSIVRGPGGELFF
>TRBJ2-7|TRBV2|NA|NA
TGTGCCGGATCGACTGGTCCCTACGAGCAGTACTTC
CAGSTGPYEQYF
>TRBJ2-6|TRBV20-1|NA|TRBD1
TGCAGTGCCAGTCGGACAGGGAGATCTGGGGCCAACGTCCTGACTTTC
CSASRTGRSGANVLTF
>TRBJ2-3|TRBV6-2/TRBV6-3|NA|NA
TGTGCCAGCAGTTACTCTATCGATCGGGGGAGTTTCCCAGATACGCAGTATTTT
CASSYSIDRGSFPDTQYF
>TRBJ2-3|TRBV6-2/TRBV6-3|NA|TRBD2
TGTGCCAGCAGTGTCCTCGGGCGGGAGATCACAGATACGCAGTATTTT
CASSVLGREITDTQYF
>TRBJ1-5|TRBV9|few|NA
TGTGCCAGCAGCACGGAGAGCAATCAGCCCCAGCATTTT
CASSTESNQPQHF
>TRBJ2-1|TRBV5-1|NA|NA
TGCGCCAGCAGCTTCACCTCTAGCAACTACAATGAGCAGTTCTTC
CASSFTSSNYNEQFF
>TRBJ2-5|TRBV10-3|NA|TRBD2
TGTGCCATCAGAGGGACTAGCGGGAGTCAAGAGACCCAGTACTTC
CAIRGTSGSQETQYF
>TRBJ2-5|TRBV11-3|NA|NA
TGTGCCAGCAGCCGAGACAGGCAGGCGGGAGAGACCCAGTACTTC
CASSRDRQAGETQYF
>TRBJ2-3|TRBV5-1|NA|TRBD2
TGCGCCAGCAGCTTGGGTAGGACTAGCGGGGGGGACACAGATACGCAGTATTTT
CASSLGRTSGGDTDTQYF
>TRBJ2-7|TRBV5-1|NA|TRBD2
TGCGCCAGCAGGCCGCTAGCGGCTAGCTCCTACGAGCAGTACTTC
CASRPLAASSYEQYF
>TRBJ2-7|TRBV5-4|NA|TRBD2
TGTGCCAGCAGCTACGGGACTAGCGGCGCCTACGAGCAGTACTTC
CASSYGTSGAYEQYF
>TRBJ1-5|TRBV19|NA|TRBD1
TGTGCCAGTAGTATAGATGGCCGGACAGGGCGGTTAAGAAATCAGCCCCAGCATTTT
CASSIDGRTGRLRNQPQHF
>TRBJ1-6|TRBV27|few|NA
TGTGCCAGCAGTTCAAAGAGACATAGCGAACACTTT
CASSSKRHSEHF
>TRBJ2-5|TRBV11-3|NA|TRBD1
TGTGCCAGCAGCCATTCGACAGGGAAGACACAAGAGACCCAGTACTTC
CASSHSTGKTQETQYF
>TRBJ2-5|TRBV15|NA|TRBD1
TGTGCCACCAGCAGAGGAACGACAGGGCAAGAGACCCAGTACTTC
CATSRGTTGQETQYF
>TRBJ2-1|TRBV19|NA|TRBD2
TGTGCCAGTAGTATGGGACTAGCGGGAGTGAGGGACAATGAGCAGTTCTTC
CASSMGLAGVRDNEQFF
>TRBJ1-2|TRBV6-1|NA|TRBD1
TGTGCCAGCAGTGAAAATCCGGCGGGACAGGGATTGTATGGCTACACCTTC
CASSENPAGQGLYGYTF
>TRBJ2-7|TRBV19|NA|TRBD1
TGTGCCAGTAGTATCCGGGACAGGGGTCCCTACGAGCAGTACTTC
CASSIRDRGPYEQYF
>TRBJ2-3|TRBV19|NA|TRBD2
TGTGCCAGTAGTGTCCGACTAGCGGGAGGGACTAGCACAGATACGCAGTATTTT
CASSVRLAGGTSTDTQYF
>TRBJ1-2|TRBV7-9|NA|NA
TGTGCCAGCAGCTTAGGGGCAGGATCTAACTATGGCTACACCTTC
CASSLGAGSNYGYTF
>TRBJ1-5|TRBV19|once|NA
TGTGCCAGTAGTCCCCGATGGGAGCGCAATCAGCCCCAGCATTTT
CASSPRWERNQPQHF
>TRBJ1-6|TRBV5-4|NA|NA
TGTGCCAGCAGCTTGTCAGGGGCCCTTTCACCCCTCCACTTT
CASSLSGALSPLHF
>TRBJ2-3|TRBV5-4|once|TRBD2
TGTGCCAGCAGCTTGGATCTAGCGGGCACAGATACGCAGTATTTT
CASSLDLAGTDTQYF
>TRBJ2-1|TRBV4-2|NA|TRBD1
TGTGCCAGCAGCTATACTCGGACCAGGGGGTACAATGAGCAGTTCTTC
CASSYTRTRGYNEQFF
>TRBJ2-5|TRBV5-4|NA|NA
TGTGCCAGCAGCTTGGGCCCAGGGGAAGAGACCCAGTACTTC
CASSLGPGEETQYF
>TRBJ1-1|TRBV2|NA|NA
TGTGCCAGCAGTCTGACAGCGAACACTGAAGCTTTCTTT
CASSLTANTEAFF
>TRBJ1-6|TRBV7-2|NA|TRBD1
TGTGCCAGCAGCCCCCGACAGGGGGCCACCCTCCACTTT
CASSPRQGATLHF
>TRBJ1-1|TRBV18|NA|TRBD1
TGTGCCAGCTCATTGGGGACAGGGGGAAACACTGAAGCTTTCTTT
CASSLGTGGNTEAFF
>TRBJ1-5|TRBV29-1|NA|TRBD1
TGCAGCGTTGGGCAGGGGGCCGGTCAGCCCCAGCATTTT
CSVGQGAGQPQHF
>TRBJ1-5|TRBV6-1|NA|NA
TGTGCCAGCAGCCAACAGAATCAGCCCCAGCATTTT
CASSQQNQPQHF
>TRBJ2-7|TRBV5-1|NA|TRBD2
TGCGCCAGCAGCTTGGATCCTAGCGGGGTGAGCGAGCAGTACTTC
CASSLDPSGVSEQYF
>TRBJ1-5|TRBV28|few|NA
TGTGCCAGCACCTCAGGGAACTATCAGCCCCAGCATTTT
CASTSGNYQPQHF
>TRBJ1-2|TRBV7-8|NA|TRBD1
TGTGCCAGCAGGCAGACAGGGGGCCCCGGCTATGGCTACACCTTC
CASRQTGGPGYGYTF